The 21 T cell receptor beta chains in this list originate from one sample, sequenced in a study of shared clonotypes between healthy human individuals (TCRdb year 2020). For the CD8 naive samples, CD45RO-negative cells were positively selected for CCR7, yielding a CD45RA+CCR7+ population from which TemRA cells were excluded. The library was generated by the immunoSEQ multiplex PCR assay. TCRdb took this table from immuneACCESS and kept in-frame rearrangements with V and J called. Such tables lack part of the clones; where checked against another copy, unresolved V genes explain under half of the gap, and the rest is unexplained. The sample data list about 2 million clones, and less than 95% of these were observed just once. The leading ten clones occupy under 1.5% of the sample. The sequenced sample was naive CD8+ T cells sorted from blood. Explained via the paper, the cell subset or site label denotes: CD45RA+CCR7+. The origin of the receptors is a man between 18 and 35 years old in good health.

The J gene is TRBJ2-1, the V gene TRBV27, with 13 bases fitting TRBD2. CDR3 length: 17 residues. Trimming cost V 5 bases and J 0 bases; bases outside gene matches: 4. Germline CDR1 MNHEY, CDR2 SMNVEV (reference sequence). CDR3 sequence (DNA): TGTGCCAGCAGTAGCCGGACTAGCGGGAGCTCCTACAATGAGCAGTTCTTC. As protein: CASSSRTSGSSYNEQFF.

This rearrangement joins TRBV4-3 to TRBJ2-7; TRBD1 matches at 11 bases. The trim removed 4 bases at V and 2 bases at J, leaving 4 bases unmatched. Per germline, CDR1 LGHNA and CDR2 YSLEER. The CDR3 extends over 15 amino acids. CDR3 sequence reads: CASSLPGQGAYEQYF. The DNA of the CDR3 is TGCGCCAGCAGCCTACCGGGACAGGGGGCCTACGAGCAGTACTTC.

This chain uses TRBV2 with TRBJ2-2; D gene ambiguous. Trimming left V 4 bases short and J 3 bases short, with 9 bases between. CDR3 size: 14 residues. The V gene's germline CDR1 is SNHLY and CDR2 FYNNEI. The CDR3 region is CASSVGSYTGELFF. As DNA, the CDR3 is TGTGCCAGCAGTGTGGGCAGCTACACCGGGGAGCTGTTTTTT.

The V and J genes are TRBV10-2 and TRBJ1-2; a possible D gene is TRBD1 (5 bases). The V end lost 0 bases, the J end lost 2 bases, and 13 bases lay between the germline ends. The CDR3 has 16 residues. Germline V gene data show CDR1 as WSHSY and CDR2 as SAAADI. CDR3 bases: TGCGCCAGCAGTGAGTCGAGGTCCAGGGACAACTATGGCTACACCTTC. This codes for CASSESRSRDNYGYTF.

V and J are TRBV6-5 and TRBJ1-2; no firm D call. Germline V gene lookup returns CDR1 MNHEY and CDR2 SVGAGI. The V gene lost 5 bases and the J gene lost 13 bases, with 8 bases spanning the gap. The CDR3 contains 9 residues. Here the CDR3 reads CASSPPPTF. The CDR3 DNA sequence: TGTGCCAGCAGTCCCCCTCCCACCTTC.

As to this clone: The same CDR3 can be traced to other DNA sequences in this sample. The CDR3 DNA sequence: TGTGCCAGCAGCTCGGGGACTACGTACGAGCAGTACTTC. It codes for CASSSGTTYEQYF. This chain links TRBV5-6 with TRBJ2-7, with TRBD2 matching 7 bases. The germline gives CDR1 SGHDT, CDR2 YYEEEE. The CDR3 length is 13 residues. Trimming cost V 3 bases and J 4 bases; bases outside gene matches: 4.

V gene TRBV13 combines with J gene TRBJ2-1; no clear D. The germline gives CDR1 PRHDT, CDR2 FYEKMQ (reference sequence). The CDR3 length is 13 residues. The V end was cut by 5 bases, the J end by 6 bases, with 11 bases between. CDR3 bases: TGTGCCAGCAGCCCCTTGGGCCGCAATGAGCAGTTCTTC. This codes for CASSPLGRNEQFF.

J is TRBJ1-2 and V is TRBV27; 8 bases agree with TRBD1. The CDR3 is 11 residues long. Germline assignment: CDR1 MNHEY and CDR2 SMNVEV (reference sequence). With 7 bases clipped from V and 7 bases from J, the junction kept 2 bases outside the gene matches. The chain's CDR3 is CASTGGGGYTF. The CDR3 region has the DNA TGTGCCAGCACAGGGGGCGGTGGCTACACCTTC.

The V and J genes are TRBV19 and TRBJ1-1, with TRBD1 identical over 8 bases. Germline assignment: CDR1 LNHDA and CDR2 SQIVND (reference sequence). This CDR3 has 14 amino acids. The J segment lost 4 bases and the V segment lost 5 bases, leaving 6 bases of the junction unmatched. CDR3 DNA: TGTGCCAGTAGTCCCACAGGGGGACTCACTGAAGCTTTCTTT. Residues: CASSPTGGLTEAFF.

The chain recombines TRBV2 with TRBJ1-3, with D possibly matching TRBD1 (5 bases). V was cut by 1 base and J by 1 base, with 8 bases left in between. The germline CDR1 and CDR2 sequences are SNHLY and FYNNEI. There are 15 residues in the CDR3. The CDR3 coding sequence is TGTGCCAGCAGTGAAGATCCAGGGTCTGGAAACACCATATATTTT. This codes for CASSEDPGSGNTIYF.

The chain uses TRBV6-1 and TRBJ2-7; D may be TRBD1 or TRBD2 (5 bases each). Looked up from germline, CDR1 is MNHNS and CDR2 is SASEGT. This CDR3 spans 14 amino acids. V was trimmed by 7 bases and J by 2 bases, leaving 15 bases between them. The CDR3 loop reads CASTEWGKPYEQYF. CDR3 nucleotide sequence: TGTGCCAGCACTGAGTGGGGGAAGCCCTACGAGCAGTACTTC.

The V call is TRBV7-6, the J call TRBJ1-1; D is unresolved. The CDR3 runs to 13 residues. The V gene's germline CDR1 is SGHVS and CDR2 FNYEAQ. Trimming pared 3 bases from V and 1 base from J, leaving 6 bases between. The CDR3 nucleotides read TGTGCCAGCAGCTTGACACCGAACACTGAAGCTTTCTTT. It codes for CASSLTPNTEAFF.

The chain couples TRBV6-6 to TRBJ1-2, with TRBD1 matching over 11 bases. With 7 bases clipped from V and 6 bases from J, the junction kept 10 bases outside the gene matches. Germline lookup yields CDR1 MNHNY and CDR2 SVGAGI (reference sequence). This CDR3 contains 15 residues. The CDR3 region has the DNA TGTGCCAGCAAAGAGGGACAGGGGGTTATCGATGGCTACACCTTC. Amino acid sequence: CASKEGQGVIDGYTF.

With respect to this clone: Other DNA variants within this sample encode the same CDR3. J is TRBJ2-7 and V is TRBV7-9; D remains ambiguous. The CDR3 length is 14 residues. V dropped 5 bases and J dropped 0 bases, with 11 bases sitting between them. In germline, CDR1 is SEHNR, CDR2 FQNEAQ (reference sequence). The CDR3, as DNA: TGTGCCAGCAGCCCCGGCCCGAGCTCCTACGAGCAGTACTTC. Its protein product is CASSPGPSSYEQYF.

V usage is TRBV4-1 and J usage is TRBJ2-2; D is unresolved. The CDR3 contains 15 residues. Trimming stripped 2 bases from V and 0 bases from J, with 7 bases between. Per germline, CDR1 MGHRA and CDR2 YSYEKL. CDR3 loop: CASSQSYANTGELFF. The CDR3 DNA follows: TGCGCCAGCAGCCAATCTTACGCGAACACCGGGGAGCTGTTTTTT.

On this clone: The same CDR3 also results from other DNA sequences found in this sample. The CDR3 sequence is CASSEGGEQYF. Written as DNA, the CDR3 is TGCGCCAGCAGTGAGGGGGGCGAGCAGTACTTC. This chain connects TRBV10-1 to TRBJ2-7, with D perhaps given as TRBD1 or TRBD2 (5 bases each). The CDR3 is 11 residues long. Germline V gene data show CDR1 as WNHNN and CDR2 as SYGVQD (reference sequence). Between the trimmed V and J ends, which lost 2 bases and 6 bases, there was a span of 5 bases.

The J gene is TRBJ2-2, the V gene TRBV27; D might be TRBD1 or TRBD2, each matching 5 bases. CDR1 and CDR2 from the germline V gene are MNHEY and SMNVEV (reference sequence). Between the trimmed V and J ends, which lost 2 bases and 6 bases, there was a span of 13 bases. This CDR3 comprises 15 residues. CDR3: CASSLGGNGAGELFF. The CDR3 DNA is TGTGCCAGCAGTTTAGGGGGAAACGGAGCCGGGGAGCTGTTTTTT.

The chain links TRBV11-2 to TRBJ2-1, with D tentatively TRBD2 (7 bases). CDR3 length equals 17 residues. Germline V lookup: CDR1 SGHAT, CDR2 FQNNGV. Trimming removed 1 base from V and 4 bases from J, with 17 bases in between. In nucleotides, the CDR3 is TGTGCCAGCAGCTTAGGGGGGGCGGGAGTATCTTACAATGAGCAGTTCTTC. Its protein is CASSLGGAGVSYNEQFF.

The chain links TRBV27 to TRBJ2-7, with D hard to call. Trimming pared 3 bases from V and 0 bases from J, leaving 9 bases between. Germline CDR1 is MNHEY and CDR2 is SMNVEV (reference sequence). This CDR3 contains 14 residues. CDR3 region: CASSFGADSYEQYF. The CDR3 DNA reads TGTGCCAGCAGTTTCGGCGCAGACTCCTACGAGCAGTACTTC.

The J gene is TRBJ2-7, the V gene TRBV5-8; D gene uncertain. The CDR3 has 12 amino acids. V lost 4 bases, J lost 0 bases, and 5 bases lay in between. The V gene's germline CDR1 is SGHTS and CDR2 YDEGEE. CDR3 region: CASSTYSYEQYF. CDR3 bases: TGTGCCAGCAGCACATACTCCTACGAGCAGTACTTC.

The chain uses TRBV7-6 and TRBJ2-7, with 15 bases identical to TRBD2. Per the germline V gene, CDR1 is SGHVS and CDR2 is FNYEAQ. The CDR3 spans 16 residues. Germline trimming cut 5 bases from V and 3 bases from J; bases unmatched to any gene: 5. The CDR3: CASSEGTSGGHYEQYF. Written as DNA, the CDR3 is TGTGCCAGCAGCGAGGGGACTAGCGGGGGGCACTACGAGCAGTACTTC.